This TCR beta chain was sequenced in a study of blood T cell repertoires in COVID-19. Study-level background: The United States, Italy and Spain provided the acute and convalescent COVID-19 samples. The cDNA or gDNA used as material had been derived from T cells, B-cell-depleted T cells, or PBMCs.

As processed by the authors: The assay estimated nucleated cells by amplifying reference gene primers. Produced via immunoSEQ multiplex PCR; TCRdb's table is partial and in-frame only. V and J calls and clone size follow that table, whereas D and trimming were derived from the DNA. The repertoire includes about 68,000 clones, approximately 85% of them detected once, and about 23% sits in the top ten. The V gene end was trimmed by 8 bases and the J gene end by 12 bases; junction bases not matched to a gene: 14. The CDR3 sequence is 14 residues long. Per germline, CDR1 MNHEY and CDR2 SMNVEV (reference sequence).

The sequencing input was peripheral blood. This chain joins TRBV27 and TRBJ2-1, with 9 positions matching TRBD2. The sequence was collected from a man aged 45-65 years with acute or convalescent COVID-19. The CDR3 sequence is CASRLTVAGGSQFF. The CDR3, as DNA: TGTGCCAGCCGATTGACAGTGGCGGGGGGGTCGCAGTTCTTC.